This T cell receptor beta chain stems from a study of blood T cell repertoires in COVID-19. From germline, CDR1 is SGHTA and CDR2 FQGNSA. V lost 3 bases and J 4 bases, leaving 10 bases between the germline ends. The CDR3 extends over 14 amino acids. TCRdb's table, derived via immunoSEQ multiplex PCR, lists solely in-frame clones and lacks some. The data show fewer than 300,000 clones, with approximately 84% seen just once and roughly 11% held by the top ten. The sequenced sample consisted of peripheral blood. The sequence was collected from a man in his forties or fifties with COVID-19, enrolled during active disease. The chain couples TRBV7-2 to TRBJ1-3; a weak D match, TRBD1 (5 bases). CDR3 region: CASSFAGRGNTIYF. CDR3 coding DNA: TGTGCCAGCAGCTTTGCGGGGCGAGGAAACACCATATATTTT.